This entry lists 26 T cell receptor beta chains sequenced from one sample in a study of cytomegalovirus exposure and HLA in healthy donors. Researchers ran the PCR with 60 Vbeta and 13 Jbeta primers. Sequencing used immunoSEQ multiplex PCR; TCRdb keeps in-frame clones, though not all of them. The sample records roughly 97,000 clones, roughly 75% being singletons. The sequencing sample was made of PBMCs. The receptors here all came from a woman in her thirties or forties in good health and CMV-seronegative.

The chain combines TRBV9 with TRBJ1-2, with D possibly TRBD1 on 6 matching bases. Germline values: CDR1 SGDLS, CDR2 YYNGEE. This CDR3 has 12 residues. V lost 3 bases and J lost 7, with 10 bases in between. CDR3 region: CASSEGGFGYTF. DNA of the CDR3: TGTGCCAGCAGCGAGGGGGGGTTTGGCTACACCTTC. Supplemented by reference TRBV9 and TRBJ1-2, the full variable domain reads DSGVTQTPKHLITATGQRVTLRCSPRSGDLSVYWYQQSLDQGLQFLIQYYNGEERAKGNILERFSAQQFPDLHSELNLSSLELGDSALYFCASSEGGFGYTFGSGTRLTVV.

The DNA of the CDR3 is TGTGCCAGCAGCTTAGTGGGCCTCGGGGGGCCCACAGATACGCAGTATTTT. This codes for CASSLVGLGGPTDTQYF. The chain couples TRBV7-9 to TRBJ2-3; weak D call: TRBD2 (7 bases). The CDR3 runs to 17 residues. CDR1 and CDR2 (germline): SEHNR, FQNEAQ (reference sequence). The V end was cut by 1 base, the J end by 2 bases, with 16 bases between.

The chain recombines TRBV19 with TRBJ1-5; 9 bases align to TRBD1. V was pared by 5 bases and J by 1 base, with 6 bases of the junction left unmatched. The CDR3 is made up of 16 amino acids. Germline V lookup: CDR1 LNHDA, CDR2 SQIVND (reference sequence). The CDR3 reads CASSWTGVGSNQPQHF. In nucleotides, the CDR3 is TGTGCCAGTAGTTGGACAGGGGTTGGGAGCAATCAGCCCCAGCATTTT.

This CDR3 is CASSVEGTGGYEQYF. The CDR3 DNA is TGTGCCAGCAGCGTAGAAGGGACAGGGGGCTACGAGCAGTACTTC. J is TRBJ2-7 and V is TRBV9; 11 bases align to TRBD1. The CDR3 runs to 15 residues. Germline trimming cut 0 bases from V and 3 bases from J; bases unmatched to any gene: 2. Germline CDR1 is SGDLS and CDR2 is YYNGEE. The full variable domain, with the rest looked up from reference TRBV9 and TRBJ2-7, is DSGVTQTPKHLITATGQRVTLRCSPRSGDLSVYWYQQSLDQGLQFLIQYYNGEERAKGNILERFSAQQFPDLHSELNLSSLELGDSALYFCASSVEGTGGYEQYFGPGTRLTVT.

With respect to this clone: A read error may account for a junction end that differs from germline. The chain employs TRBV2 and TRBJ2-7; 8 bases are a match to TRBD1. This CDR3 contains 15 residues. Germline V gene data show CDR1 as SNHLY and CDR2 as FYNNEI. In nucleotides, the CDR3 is TGTGCCAGCACTGAAACGACAGGGGCTTCCTACGAGCAGTACTTC. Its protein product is CASTETTGASYEQYF. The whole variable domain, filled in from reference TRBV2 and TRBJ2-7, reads EPEVTQTPSHQVTQMGQEVILRCVPISNHLYFYWYRQILGQKVEFLVSFYNNEISEKSEIFDDQFSVERPDGSNFTLKIRSTKLEDSAMYFCASTETTGASYEQYFGPGTRLTVT.

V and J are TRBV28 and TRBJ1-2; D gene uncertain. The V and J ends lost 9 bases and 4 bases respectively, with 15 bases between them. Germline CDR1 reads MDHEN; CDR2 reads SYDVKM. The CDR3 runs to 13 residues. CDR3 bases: TGTGCCAGTCTTGCAACTTCTATCTATGGCTACACCTTC. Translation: CASLATSIYGYTF.

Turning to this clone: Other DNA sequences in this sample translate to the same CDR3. The CDR3 reads CASSQDPGGSGANVLTF. The CDR3 nucleotides read TGCGCCAGCAGCCAAGATCCGGGAGGGTCTGGGGCCAACGTCCTGACTTTC. V usage is TRBV4-3 and J usage is TRBJ2-6; the match to TRBD2 covers 8 bases. CDR3 size: 17 residues. Trimming cost V 0 bases and J 1 base; bases outside gene matches: 2. Germline assignment: CDR1 LGHNA and CDR2 YSLEER.

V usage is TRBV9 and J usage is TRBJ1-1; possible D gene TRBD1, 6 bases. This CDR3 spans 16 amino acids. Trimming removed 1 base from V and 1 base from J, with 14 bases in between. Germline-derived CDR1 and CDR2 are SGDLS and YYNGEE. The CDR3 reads CASSVPPSTGNTEAFF. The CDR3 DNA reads TGTGCCAGCAGCGTACCCCCCTCGACAGGGAACACTGAAGCTTTCTTT.

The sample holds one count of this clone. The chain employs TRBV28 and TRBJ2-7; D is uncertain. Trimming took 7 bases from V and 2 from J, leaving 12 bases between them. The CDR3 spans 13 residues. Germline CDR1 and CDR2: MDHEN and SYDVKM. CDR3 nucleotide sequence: TGTGCCAGCAAGTTGACAATTACCTACGAGCAGTACTTC. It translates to CASKLTITYEQYF.

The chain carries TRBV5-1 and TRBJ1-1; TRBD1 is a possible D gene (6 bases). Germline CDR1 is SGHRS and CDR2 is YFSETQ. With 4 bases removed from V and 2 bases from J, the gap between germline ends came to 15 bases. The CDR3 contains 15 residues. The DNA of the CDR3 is TGCGCCAGCAGCGAGGCGGTGGGGGCTAACACTGAAGCTTTCTTT. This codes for CASSEAVGANTEAFF.

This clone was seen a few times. Here the CDR3 DNA reads TGTGCCAGCAGCGCGGGACAGACGGGAGAGACCCAGTACTTC. Residues: CASSAGQTGETQYF. The chain links TRBV5-4 to TRBJ2-5, with D possibly matching TRBD1 (7 bases). V was shortened by 4 bases and J by 4 bases, with 14 bases between the two germline ends. CDR1 SGHNT and CDR2 YYREEE come from the germline V gene (reference sequence). This CDR3 is 14 amino acids long.

CDR3 protein: CASSSSGGTTYEQYF. The CDR3 nucleotides are TGTGCCAGCAGCTCTAGCGGGGGAACCACCTACGAGCAGTACTTC. The rearrangement uses TRBV11-2 and TRBJ2-7; 10 bases line up with TRBD2. CDR3 length: 15 residues. Germline CDR1 and CDR2: SGHAT and FQNNGV. The ends lost 4 bases at V and 2 bases at J; junction bases unmatched: 5.

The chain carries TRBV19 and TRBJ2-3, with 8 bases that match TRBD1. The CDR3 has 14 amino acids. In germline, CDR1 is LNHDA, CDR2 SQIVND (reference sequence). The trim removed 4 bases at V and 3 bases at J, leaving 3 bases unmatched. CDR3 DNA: TGTGCCAGTAGTAAAAGGACAGGGACAGATACGCAGTATTTT. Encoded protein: CASSKRTGTDTQYF.

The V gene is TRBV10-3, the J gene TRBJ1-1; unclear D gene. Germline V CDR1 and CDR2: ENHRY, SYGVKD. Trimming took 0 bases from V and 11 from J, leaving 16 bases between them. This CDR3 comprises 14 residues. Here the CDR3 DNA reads TGTGCCATCAGTGAGTCACCAACCTCCCCGAGGGCTTTCTTT. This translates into CAISESPTSPRAFF.

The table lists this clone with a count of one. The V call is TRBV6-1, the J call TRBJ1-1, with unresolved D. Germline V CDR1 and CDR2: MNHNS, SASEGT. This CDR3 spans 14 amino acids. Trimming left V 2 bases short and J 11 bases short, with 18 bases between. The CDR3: CASSELAVQVSAFF. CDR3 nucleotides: TGTGCCAGCAGTGAATTGGCGGTACAAGTTTCGGCTTTCTTT.

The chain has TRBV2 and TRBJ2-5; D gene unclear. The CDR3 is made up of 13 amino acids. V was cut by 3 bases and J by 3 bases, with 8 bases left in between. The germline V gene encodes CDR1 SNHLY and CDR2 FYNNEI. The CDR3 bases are TGTGCCAGCAGTGAGAGAGTGGAAGAGACCCAGTACTTC. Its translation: CASSERVEETQYF.

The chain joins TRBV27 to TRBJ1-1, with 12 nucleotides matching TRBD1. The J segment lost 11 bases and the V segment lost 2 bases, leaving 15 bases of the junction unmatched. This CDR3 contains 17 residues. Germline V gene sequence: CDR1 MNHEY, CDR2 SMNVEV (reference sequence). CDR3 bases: TGTGCCAGCAGTTTACTTGGGACAGGGGGCGCAGGTCGTCCGGCTTTCTTT. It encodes CASSLLGTGGAGRPAFF.

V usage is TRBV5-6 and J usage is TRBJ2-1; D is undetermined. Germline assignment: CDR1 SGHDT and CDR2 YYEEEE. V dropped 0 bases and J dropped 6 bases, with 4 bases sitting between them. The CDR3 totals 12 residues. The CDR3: CASSLDFNEQFF. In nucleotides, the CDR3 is TGTGCCAGCAGCTTGGACTTCAATGAGCAGTTCTTC.

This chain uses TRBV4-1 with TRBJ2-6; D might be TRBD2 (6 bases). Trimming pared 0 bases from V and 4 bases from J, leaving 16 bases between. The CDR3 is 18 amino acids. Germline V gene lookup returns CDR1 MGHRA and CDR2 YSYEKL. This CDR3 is CASSQDPQVGRGANVLTF. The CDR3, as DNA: TGCGCCAGCAGCCAAGATCCCCAGGTTGGGAGGGGGGCCAACGTCCTGACTTTC.

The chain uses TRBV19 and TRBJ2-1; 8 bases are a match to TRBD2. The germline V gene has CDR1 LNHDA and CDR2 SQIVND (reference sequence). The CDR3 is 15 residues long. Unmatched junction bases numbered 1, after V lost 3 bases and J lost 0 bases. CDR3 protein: CASSISGSSYNEQFF. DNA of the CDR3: TGTGCCAGTAGTATCAGCGGGAGCTCCTACAATGAGCAGTTCTTC. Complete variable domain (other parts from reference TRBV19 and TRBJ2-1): DGGITQSPKYLFRKEGQNVTLSCEQNLNHDAMYWYRQDPGQGLRLIYYSQIVNDFQKGDIAEGYSVSREKKESFPLTVTSAQKNPTAFYLCASSISGSSYNEQFFGPGTRLTVL.

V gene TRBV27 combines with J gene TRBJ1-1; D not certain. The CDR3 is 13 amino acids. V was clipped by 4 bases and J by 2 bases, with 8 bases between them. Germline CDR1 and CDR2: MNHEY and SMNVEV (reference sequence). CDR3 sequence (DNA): TGTGCCAGCAGTTCGAACTCAAACACTGAAGCTTTCTTT. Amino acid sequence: CASSSNSNTEAFF.

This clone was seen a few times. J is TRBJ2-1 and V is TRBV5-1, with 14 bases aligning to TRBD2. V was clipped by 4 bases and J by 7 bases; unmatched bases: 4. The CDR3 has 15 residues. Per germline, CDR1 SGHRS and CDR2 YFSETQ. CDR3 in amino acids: CASSLRTSGRNEQFF. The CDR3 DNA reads TGCGCCAGCAGCCTAAGGACTAGCGGGAGGAATGAGCAGTTCTTC.

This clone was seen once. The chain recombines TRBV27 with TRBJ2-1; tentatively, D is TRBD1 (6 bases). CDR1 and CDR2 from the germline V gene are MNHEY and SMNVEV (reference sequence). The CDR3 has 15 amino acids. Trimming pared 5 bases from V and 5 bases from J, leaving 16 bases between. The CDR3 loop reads CASSDTGLGNNEQFF. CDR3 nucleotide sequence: TGTGCCAGCAGTGACACAGGGTTGGGGAACAATGAGCAGTTCTTC.

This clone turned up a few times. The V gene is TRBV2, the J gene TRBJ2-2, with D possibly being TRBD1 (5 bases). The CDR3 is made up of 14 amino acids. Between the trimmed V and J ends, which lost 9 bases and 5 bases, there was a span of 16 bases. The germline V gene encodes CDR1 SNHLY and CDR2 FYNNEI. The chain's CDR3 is CASQLTAWTGELFF. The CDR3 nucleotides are TGTGCCAGTCAGTTGACAGCGTGGACCGGGGAGCTGTTTTTT.

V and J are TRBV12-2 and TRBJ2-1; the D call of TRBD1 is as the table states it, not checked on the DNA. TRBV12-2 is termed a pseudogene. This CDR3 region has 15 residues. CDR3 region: CASRLGYPLRGEQFF. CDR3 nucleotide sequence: TGTGCAAGTCGCTTAGGGTACCCTCTTAGGGGTGAGCAGTTCTTC.

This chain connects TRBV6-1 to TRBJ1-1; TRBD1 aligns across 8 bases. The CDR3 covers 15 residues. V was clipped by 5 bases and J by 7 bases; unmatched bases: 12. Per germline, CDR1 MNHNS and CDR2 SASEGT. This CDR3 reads CASSRRTGRNLEAFF. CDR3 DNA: TGTGCCAGCAGTCGACGGACAGGGAGAAACCTTGAAGCTTTCTTT.